Given below is one TCR beta chain in context. Its antigen is unidentified. These data are taken from a study of T cell repertoires in cytomegalovirus infection. Study information: CMV epitopes that were recently identified and HLA-C-restricted were used alongside well-studied HLA-B-restricted ones.

The study's findings and limits: Across the ex vivo response, the dominant clonotypes were HLA-C-restricted CMV-specific TCR beta clonotypes.

The germline V gene has CDR1 MDHEN and CDR2 SYDVKM. J was trimmed by 3 bases and V by 5 bases; bases with no gene match: 4. The CDR3 contains 16 residues. Each CDR3 protein gets one entry after TCRdb re-called the reads with MiXCR. The sample includes hundreds of thousands of distinct CDR3 sequences, 30% to 40% of them seen just once. The chain uses TRBV28 and TRBJ1-6; 10 bases agree with TRBD1. Sequencing used cultured PBMCs, obtained from culture after CMV antigen stimulation. The clonotype originates from a human donor in good health (CMV status not recorded). Some clones in this sample may be carry-over from other donors' samples. The CDR3 DNA reads as TGTGCCAGCAGTGGTGGGACAGGGGACTATAATTCACCCCTCCACTTT. This encodes CASSGGTGDYNSPLHF.